These 17 T cell receptor beta chains came from one sample sequenced in a study of CD8+CD57+ T cells in acquired aplastic anemia. It was genomic DNA that served as the template for profiling TCR beta VDJ and CDR3. TCRdb redid the calling of the reads with MiXCR, one entry per CDR3 protein. The table records roughly 200,000 distinct CDR3 sequences, approximately 60% of them present only once. Source material: sorted CD4+, CD8+, or CD8+CD57+ T cells (not recorded which) from PBMCs. All receptors come from a human donor in good health.

The rearrangement uses TRBV12-3 or TRBV12-4 and TRBJ2-1; D is uncertain. The germline V and J ends were trimmed by 5 bases and 6 bases, with 5 bases remaining between them. The CDR3 has 11 amino acids. In DNA form, the CDR3 reads TGTGCCAGCAGTATCTTCAATGAGCAGTTCTTC. Translation gives CASSIFNEQFF.

The chain uses TRBV15 and TRBJ2-2; no clear D gene. This CDR3 region has 11 residues. V lost 1 base to trimming and J lost 7 bases, with 1 base between them. CDR1 LNHNV and CDR2 YYDKDF come from the germline V gene (reference sequence). CDR3 sequence reads: CATSRVGELFF. CDR3 in DNA: TGTGCCACCAGCAGAGTCGGGGAGCTGTTTTTT. Drawing the rest from reference TRBV15 and TRBJ2-2, the complete variable domain is DAMVIQNPRYQVTQFGKPVTLSCSQTLNHNVMYWYQQKSSQAPKLLFHYYDKDFNNEADTPDNFQSRRPNTSFCFLDIRSPGLGDTAMYLCATSRVGELFFGEGSRLTVL.

The chain recombines TRBV20-1 with TRBJ1-1; no clear D gene. Per the germline V gene, CDR1 is DFQATT and CDR2 is SNEGSKA (reference sequence). Trimming shortened V by 4 bases and J by 7 bases, and 10 bases separated the two germline ends. The CDR3 runs 11 residues. The CDR3 DNA follows: TGCAGTGCTATGGGAGGGAATGAAGCTTTCTTT. Protein product: CSAMGGNEAFF.

Concerning this clonotype itself: The germline gene is not matched at one end of the junction; a read error may be the cause. The rearrangement joins TRBV6-4 to TRBJ1-1; no firm D call. The CDR3 runs 8 residues. CDR1 and CDR2 from the germline V gene are MRHNA and SNTAGT. The CDR3 reads CASSEALF. Here the CDR3 DNA reads TGTGCCAGCAGTGAAGCTCTCTTT.

The rearrangement links TRBV9 to TRBJ2-7, with a possible D match to TRBD2 (5 bases). The V gene lost 3 bases and the J gene lost 0 bases, with 10 bases spanning the gap. Germline V CDR1 and CDR2: SGDLS, YYNGEE. The CDR3 totals 14 residues. Here the CDR3 DNA reads TGTGCCAGCAGCGCAACCGGGGTCTCCTACGAGCAGTACTTC. The encoded protein is CASSATGVSYEQYF.

This clonotype was seen repeatedly, ten times or more. The rearrangement joins TRBV7-3 to TRBJ2-1; no reliable D call. Trimming stripped 3 bases from V and 8 bases from J, with 11 bases between. The CDR3 has 13 amino acids. Germline V lookup: CDR1 SGHTA, CDR2 FQGTGA. CDR3 loop: CASSLWAADEQFF. CDR3 coding DNA: TGTGCCAGCAGCTTGTGGGCGGCCGATGAGCAGTTCTTC.

The sample holds one count of this clonotype. The chain carries TRBV6-2 or TRBV6-3 and TRBJ2-7; D remains ambiguous. This CDR3 is built from 13 residues. The germline V and J ends were trimmed by 4 bases and 6 bases, with 13 bases remaining between them. CDR1 is MNHEY, CDR2 SVGEGT, per germline. The CDR3 loop reads CASSSEQEIEQYF. CDR3 coding DNA: TGTGCCAGCAGTTCCGAGCAAGAGATCGAGCAGTACTTC.

DNA for the CDR3: TGTGCCAGCAGCCAACTGTCAAGCTCCTATAATTCACCCCTCCACTTT. Translation: CASSQLSSSYNSPLHF. The J gene is TRBJ1-6, the V gene TRBV14; D gene ambiguous. CDR1 and CDR2 (germline): SGHDN, FVKESK. CDR3 size: 16 residues. Trimming took off 2 bases at V and 0 bases at J, with 8 bases between the two ends.

This clonotype was seen a few times. This chain connects TRBV7-9 to TRBJ2-3; D remains unclear. Trimming pared 1 base from V and 1 base from J, leaving 9 bases between. The CDR3 runs 15 residues. Germline V gene data show CDR1 as SEHNR and CDR2 as FQNEAQ (reference sequence). DNA of the CDR3: TGTGCCAGCAGCTTAGGGGGAATAGGCACAGATACGCAGTATTTT. This translates into CASSLGGIGTDTQYF.

This clonotype was seen ten or more times. The gene calls are TRBV9 and TRBJ1-1; TRBD1 is a possible D gene (5 bases). The CDR3 sequence is 14 residues long. From germline, CDR1 is SGDLS and CDR2 YYNGEE. Trimming removed 3 bases from V and 0 bases from J, with 9 bases in between. CDR3 region: CASSGGTVNTEAFF. Written as DNA, the CDR3 is TGTGCCAGCAGCGGAGGGACGGTGAACACTGAAGCTTTCTTT.

The genes are TRBV7-9 and TRBJ2-1, with 14 bases identical to TRBD2. V gave up 5 bases and J gave up 4 bases; unmatched junction bases: 13. This CDR3 contains 19 residues. Germline lookup yields CDR1 SEHNR and CDR2 FQNEAQ (reference sequence). CDR3 DNA sequence: TGTGCCAGCAGCCAAGGCGGCTCGGGACTAGCGGGGGCTTACAATGAGCAGTTCTTC. It translates to CASSQGGSGLAGAYNEQFF.

This clonotype was counted at least ten times. The rearrangement links TRBV28 to TRBJ2-7; 9 bases are shared with TRBD1. Per the germline V gene, CDR1 is MDHEN and CDR2 is SYDVKM. There are 11 residues in the CDR3. J was trimmed by 6 bases and V by 10 bases; bases with no gene match: 4. This CDR3 reads CATTGGGEQYF. CDR3 DNA sequence: TGTGCCACCACAGGGGGCGGCGAGCAGTACTTC. Full variable domain (rest looked up from reference TRBV28 and TRBJ2-7): DVKVTQSSRYLVKRTGEKVFLECVQDMDHENMFWYRQDPGLGLRLIYFSYDVKMKEKGDIPEGYSVSREKKERFSLILESASTNQTSMYLCATTGGGEQYFGPGTRLTVT.

This clonotype was seen a handful of times. The chain combines TRBV5-1 with TRBJ2-1; 8 bases map to TRBD1. This CDR3 is built from 16 residues. The junction had 5 bases not matched to a gene; V was cut back by 0 bases and J by 3 bases. In germline, CDR1 is SGHRS, CDR2 YFSETQ. The CDR3 reads CASSLASGTGYNEQFF. The CDR3, as DNA: TGCGCCAGCAGCTTGGCCTCCGGGACAGGCTACAATGAGCAGTTCTTC.

The V and J genes are TRBV9 and TRBJ2-4, with D perhaps assigned TRBD1 or TRBD2 (6 bases each). The V and J ends lost 0 bases and 8 bases respectively, with 9 bases between them. The germline CDR1 and CDR2 sequences are SGDLS and YYNGEE. The CDR3 runs to 13 residues. The CDR3 DNA reads TGTGCCAGCAGCGTAGAGGGGGGAGACATTCAGTACTTC. Its protein product is CASSVEGGDIQYF.

The V gene is TRBV7-9, the J gene TRBJ2-7; tentatively, D is TRBD1 or TRBD2 (6 bases each). The CDR3 has 14 amino acids. The germline gives CDR1 SEHNR, CDR2 FQNEAQ (reference sequence). With 1 base removed from V and 2 bases from J, the gap between germline ends came to 9 bases. CDR3 sequence (DNA): TGTGCCAGCAGCTTAGACAGGGAGGCCTACGAGCAGTACTTC. It is translated as CASSLDREAYEQYF.

V and J are TRBV24-1 and TRBJ2-7; maybe TRBD1 (6 bases). CDR1 and CDR2 (germline): KGHDR, SFDVKD. Trimming took 7 bases from V and 6 from J, leaving 15 bases between them. The length of the CDR3 is 13 residues. CDR3 in DNA: TGTGCCACCAGGGACCGGGACACGGGCGAGCAGTACTTC. It yields the protein CATRDRDTGEQYF.

This clonotype was picked up many times. In DNA form, the CDR3 reads TGCGCCAGCAGCTTGAAGGGTGTTACAGGGGCCAACGTCCTGACTTTC. Protein sequence: CASSLKGVTGANVLTF. The chain couples TRBV5-1 to TRBJ2-6; D is unresolved. V lost 1 base to trimming and J lost 4 bases, with 12 bases between them. Germline V gives CDR1 SGHRS, CDR2 YFSETQ. There are 16 residues in the CDR3.